These 9 T cell receptor beta chains originate from one sample sequenced in a study of CD4 T cells in relation to SARS-CoV-2 and coronaviruses. CD4+ T cells from unexposed donors were obtained before the COVID-19 pandemic (2011-2018). CD4+ T cells were isolated from the cells after less than 13 days of culture. These TCRs are of unknown antigen specificity. The table came from immunoSEQ multiplex PCR; TCRdb's copy has only in-frame clones and leaves some out. The sample lists 20,000 to 25,000 clones, 66% occurring once. The specimen was CD4+ T cells from PBMCs, cultured in vitro. These receptors all come from a human donor in good health.

V usage is TRBV2 and J usage is TRBJ1-1, with TRBD1 as a possible D gene (6 bases). Trimming shortened V by 7 bases and J by 1 base, and 16 bases separated the two germline ends. The CDR3 length is 15 residues. Germline CDR1 reads SNHLY; CDR2 reads FYNNEI. CDR3 loop: CASTLRDTKNTEAFF. The DNA for the CDR3 is TGTGCCAGCACCCTGCGGGACACAAAGAACACTGAAGCTTTCTTT.

The chain is built from TRBV7-2 and TRBJ2-2, with D perhaps TRBD1 or TRBD2 (5 bases each). V was shortened by 7 bases and J by 5 bases, with 17 bases between the two germline ends. Germline V gene sequence: CDR1 SGHTA, CDR2 FQGNSA. The CDR3 totals 15 residues. CDR3 DNA sequence: TGTGCCAGCACCTCAGAGGGGTCCAGAACCGGGGAGCTGTTTTTT. It yields the protein CASTSEGSRTGELFF. Looking up the rest from reference TRBV7-2 and TRBJ2-2 gives the full variable domain: GAGVSQSPSNKVTEKGKDVELRCDPISGHTALYWYRQSLGQGLEFLIYFQGNSAPDKSGLPSDRFSAERTGGSVSTLTIQRTQQEDSAVYLCASTSEGSRTGELFFGEGSRLTVL.

This clone was picked up a small number of times. This chain joins TRBV2 and TRBJ1-6; no clear D gene. The CDR3 extends over 15 amino acids. The germline V and J ends were trimmed by 7 bases and 0 bases, with 10 bases remaining between them. Germline lookup yields CDR1 SNHLY and CDR2 FYNNEI. CDR3 residues: CASIMDGSYNSPLHF. CDR3 sequence (DNA): TGTGCCAGCATTATGGACGGCTCCTATAATTCACCCCTCCACTTT.

The chain joins TRBV4-1 to TRBJ1-5; no firm D call. The CDR3 spans 15 residues. Germline values: CDR1 MGHRA, CDR2 YSYEKL. Trimming stripped 1 base from V and 6 bases from J, with 13 bases between. The DNA for the CDR3 is TGCGCCAGCAGCCAAGTGCTGGGGTTGGGTCAGCCCCAGCATTTT. It specifies CASSQVLGLGQPQHF.

The table lists this clone with a few counts. The chain is built from TRBV18 and TRBJ2-7; D may be TRBD1 (6 bases). CDR1 is KGHSH, CDR2 LQKENI, per germline. Trimming cost V 2 bases and J 0 bases, with 8 bases left between them. The CDR3 runs to 14 residues. CDR3 loop: CASSPNRDSYEQYF. The CDR3 DNA reads as TGTGCCAGCTCACCAAACAGGGACTCCTACGAGCAGTACTTC. Combining the CDR3 with reference TRBV18 and TRBJ2-7 gives the whole variable domain NAGVMQNPRHLVRRRGQEARLRCSPMKGHSHVYWYRQLPEEGLKFMVYLQKENIIDESGMPKERFSAEFPKEGPSILRIQQVVRGDSAAYFCASSPNRDSYEQYFGPGTRLTVT.

V usage is TRBV6-2 or TRBV6-3 and J usage is TRBJ2-7; TRBD1 matches 9 bases. V lost 5 bases and J lost 5; bases outside the gene matches: 13. CDR1 and CDR2 from the germline V gene are MNHEY and SVGEGT. CDR3 length: 16 amino acids. The CDR3 sequence: CASSTGTGLFRHEQYF. The CDR3 DNA follows: TGTGCCAGCAGTACCGGGACAGGGCTTTTCAGGCACGAGCAGTACTTC.

The genes are TRBV5-1 and TRBJ1-4, with TRBD1 matching over 12 bases. V lost 3 bases to trimming and J lost 2 bases; unmatched junction nucleotides: 5. From germline, CDR1 is SGHRS and CDR2 YFSETQ. The length of the CDR3 is 17 residues. The CDR3 here is CASSSTGQGATNEKLFF. The DNA of the CDR3 is TGCGCCAGCAGCTCCACGGGACAGGGGGCGACTAATGAAAAACTGTTTTTT.

The chain combines TRBV2 with TRBJ2-7, with D tentatively TRBD1 (6 bases). V shed 3 bases and J shed 4 bases, with 7 bases lying between them. CDR1 is SNHLY and CDR2 is FYNNEI in the germline V gene. The CDR3 covers 12 residues. DNA for the CDR3: TGTGCCAGCAGTGACGGACAGTACGAGCAGTACTTC. Translating gives CASSDGQYEQYF.

V and J are TRBV6-5 and TRBJ1-1; possibly TRBD1 for D (6 bases). Germline CDR1 is MNHEY and CDR2 is SVGAGI. Trimming took off 6 bases at V and 10 bases at J, with 15 bases between the two ends. This CDR3 contains 12 residues. CDR3 in DNA: TGTGCCAGCAGACGGGACATTTGGATAGCTTTCTTT. This translates into CASRRDIWIAFF.